The rows below give T cell receptor beta chains drawn from one sample of a study of blood T cell repertoires in COVID-19. Sequencing used immunoSEQ multiplex PCR; TCRdb keeps in-frame clones, though not all of them. The sample contains 150,000 to 200,000 clones, around 90% of which appear only once. The sample was peripheral blood. Receptors originate from a human donor in a cohort sampled during active COVID-19. Both conserved end residues are part of each CDR3. Each record gives: V gene, clone size, D gene, J gene, CDR3 protein, CDR3 DNA. D genes are given only for firm matches. Clone size, where shown, is once, few, many, or a class for clones that have expanded.

v_gene: TRBV6-5; abundance: -; d_gene: -; j_gene: TRBJ1-1; CDR3aa: CATSADRGFTEAFF; CDR3nt: TGTGCCACCTCCGCGGACAGAGGATTCACTGAAGCTTTCTTT
v_gene: TRBV5-6; abundance: -; d_gene: TRBD1; j_gene: TRBJ1-4; CDR3aa: CASSAGTGRNEKLFF; CDR3nt: TGTGCCAGCAGCGCCGGGACAGGGAGAAATGAAAAACTGTTTTTT
v_gene: TRBV5-4; abundance: once; d_gene: TRBD2; j_gene: TRBJ2-1; CDR3aa: CASRDGTSGVNEQFF; CDR3nt: TGTGCCAGCAGGGACGGGACTAGCGGGGTTAATGAGCAGTTCTTC
v_gene: TRBV2; abundance: -; d_gene: TRBD1; j_gene: TRBJ1-6; CDR3aa: CASRGDRGNSPLHF; CDR3nt: TGTGCCAGCAGGGGGGACAGGGGAAATTCACCCCTCCACTTT
v_gene: TRBV7-7; abundance: once; d_gene: TRBD2; j_gene: TRBJ2-5; CDR3aa: CASSSLLAGRGETQYF; CDR3nt: TGTGCTAGCAGCTCCCTTCTAGCGGGACGCGGGGAGACCCAGTACTTC
v_gene: TRBV5-5; abundance: -; d_gene: TRBD1; j_gene: TRBJ2-2; CDR3aa: CASSWTGDTGELFF; CDR3nt: TGTGCCAGCAGCTGGACAGGGGACACCGGGGAGCTGTTTTTT
v_gene: TRBV6-5; abundance: -; d_gene: -; j_gene: TRBJ1-6; CDR3aa: CAIRRPGDNSPLHF; CDR3nt: TGTGCCATTCGAAGGCCCGGGGATAATTCACCCCTCCACTTT
v_gene: TRBV6-5; abundance: -; d_gene: -; j_gene: TRBJ2-3; CDR3aa: CASSYPYGSTDTQYF; CDR3nt: TGTGCCAGCAGTTACCCCTACGGGAGCACAGATACGCAGTATTTT
v_gene: TRBV30; abundance: few; d_gene: -; j_gene: TRBJ2-7; CDR3aa: CAWTAGYEQYF; CDR3nt: TGTGCCTGGACAGCAGGCTACGAGCAGTACTTC
v_gene: TRBV27; abundance: -; d_gene: TRBD1; j_gene: TRBJ1-1; CDR3aa: CASSLSGGQGSTEAFF; CDR3nt: TGTGCCAGCAGTTTATCGGGGGGACAGGGGAGCACTGAAGCTTTCTTT
v_gene: TRBV2; abundance: -; d_gene: TRBD1; j_gene: TRBJ2-1; CDR3aa: CASSDRDRVKDNEQFF; CDR3nt: TGTGCCAGCAGTGACCGGGACAGGGTTAAGGACAATGAGCAGTTCTTC
v_gene: TRBV28; abundance: once; d_gene: -; j_gene: TRBJ2-5; CDR3aa: CASSLVQDRETQYF; CDR3nt: TGTGCCAGCAGTTTAGTCCAGGATCGGGAGACCCAGTACTTC
v_gene: TRBV28; abundance: -; d_gene: TRBD1; j_gene: TRBJ2-3; CDR3aa: CASSGLRGQGGDTQYF; CDR3nt: TGTGCCAGCAGTGGGCTTCGGGGACAGGGGGGAGATACGCAGTATTTT
v_gene: TRBV6-5; abundance: -; d_gene: -; j_gene: TRBJ1-1; CDR3aa: CASSYSQVNGEAFF; CDR3nt: TGTGCCAGCAGTTACTCGCAGGTGAATGGTGAAGCTTTCTTT
v_gene: TRBV30; abundance: -; d_gene: -; j_gene: TRBJ1-1; CDR3aa: CAWSVRFGGVRNTEAFF; CDR3nt: TGTGCCTGGAGTGTACGTTTTGGGGGCGTTAGGAACACTGAAGCTTTCTTT
v_gene: TRBV28; abundance: -; d_gene: -; j_gene: TRBJ2-7; CDR3aa: CASRGDTSYEQYF; CDR3nt: TGTGCCAGCAGAGGGGACACCTCCTACGAGCAGTACTTC
v_gene: TRBV2; abundance: -; d_gene: TRBD2; j_gene: TRBJ2-7; CDR3aa: CASSDRAGGPLSYEQYF; CDR3nt: TGTGCCAGCAGTGACCGTGCGGGGGGACCCCTCTCCTACGAGCAGTACTTC
v_gene: TRBV28; abundance: -; d_gene: TRBD2; j_gene: TRBJ2-7; CDR3aa: CASSPAGGLNYYEQYF; CDR3nt: TGTGCCAGCAGTCCGGCGGGAGGGCTCAACTACTACGAGCAGTACTTC
v_gene: TRBV18; abundance: -; d_gene: -; j_gene: TRBJ1-1; CDR3aa: CASSPGHPNTEAFF; CDR3nt: TGTGCCAGCTCACCGGGACATCCGAACACTGAAGCTTTCTTT
v_gene: TRBV6-5; abundance: few; d_gene: -; j_gene: TRBJ2-7; CDR3aa: CASSWRQYYEQYF; CDR3nt: TGTGCCAGCAGTTGGAGACAGTACTACGAGCAGTACTTC
v_gene: TRBV10-2; abundance: -; d_gene: -; j_gene: TRBJ2-7; CDR3aa: CASSESLASPAYEQYF; CDR3nt: TGCGCCAGCAGTGAGTCGTTAGCTAGTCCGGCATACGAGCAGTACTTC
v_gene: TRBV2; abundance: -; d_gene: TRBD1; j_gene: TRBJ1-2; CDR3aa: CASSGLTGGVGYTF; CDR3nt: TGTGCCAGCAGTGGACTCACAGGGGGGGTTGGCTACACCTTC
v_gene: TRBV6-6; abundance: once; d_gene: -; j_gene: TRBJ2-7; CDR3aa: CASSYTPASSLYEQYF; CDR3nt: TGTGCCAGCAGTTACACACCGGCTAGCTCCCTTTACGAGCAGTACTTC
v_gene: TRBV6-2/TRBV6-3; abundance: -; d_gene: -; j_gene: TRBJ2-7; CDR3aa: CASSNPGFAYEQYF; CDR3nt: TGTGCCAGCAGCAATCCAGGGTTCGCGTACGAGCAGTACTTC
v_gene: TRBV3-1/TRBV3-2; abundance: -; d_gene: -; j_gene: TRBJ1-6; CDR3aa: CASSQDRLRNSPLHF; CDR3nt: TGTGCCAGCAGCCAAGACCGCTTACGGAATTCACCCCTCCACTTT
v_gene: TRBV14; abundance: -; d_gene: -; j_gene: TRBJ2-7; CDR3aa: CASSQEWAGSYEQYF; CDR3nt: TGTGCCAGCAGCCAAGAGTGGGCAGGATCCTACGAGCAGTACTTC
v_gene: TRBV28; abundance: -; d_gene: TRBD1; j_gene: TRBJ1-5; CDR3aa: CASSSWTGGNQPQHF; CDR3nt: TGTGCCAGCAGTTCATGGACAGGGGGGAATCAGCCCCAGCATTTT
v_gene: TRBV2; abundance: -; d_gene: TRBD2; j_gene: TRBJ2-4; CDR3aa: CASSEVGTSGRAINIQYF; CDR3nt: TGTGCCAGCAGTGAGGTTGGGACTAGCGGGAGGGCGATAAACATTCAGTACTTC
v_gene: TRBV30; abundance: -; d_gene: TRBD1; j_gene: TRBJ1-2; CDR3aa: CAWSADRGYGYTF; CDR3nt: TGTGCCTGGAGCGCCGACAGGGGGTATGGCTACACCTTC
v_gene: TRBV6-6; abundance: -; d_gene: -; j_gene: TRBJ2-7; CDR3aa: CASEGGVPRHEQYF; CDR3nt: TGTGCCAGCGAAGGGGGGGTCCCTAGACACGAGCAGTACTTC
v_gene: TRBV5-1; abundance: -; d_gene: -; j_gene: TRBJ1-2; CDR3aa: CASSVVLDYGYTF; CDR3nt: TGCGCCAGCAGCGTGGTCCTTGACTATGGCTACACCTTC
v_gene: TRBV5-6; abundance: -; d_gene: TRBD1; j_gene: TRBJ1-2; CDR3aa: CASSPGQGFGYGYTF; CDR3nt: TGTGCCAGCAGCCCTGGACAGGGATTCGGTTATGGCTACACCTTC
v_gene: TRBV6-1; abundance: -; d_gene: -; j_gene: TRBJ1-6; CDR3aa: CASSEWTENSPLHF; CDR3nt: TGTGCCAGCAGTGAATGGACAGAAAATTCACCCCTCCACTTT
v_gene: TRBV5-8; abundance: -; d_gene: -; j_gene: TRBJ2-7; CDR3aa: CASSLRGNYEQYF; CDR3nt: TGTGCCAGCAGCTTGCGAGGCAATTACGAGCAGTACTTC
v_gene: TRBV28; abundance: -; d_gene: -; j_gene: TRBJ1-2; CDR3aa: CASRGRRTSNYGYTF; CDR3nt: TGTGCCAGCAGGGGGCGCCGGACCTCTAACTATGGCTACACCTTC
v_gene: TRBV28; abundance: -; d_gene: TRBD1; j_gene: TRBJ1-5; CDR3aa: CASSFAKGARHQPQHF; CDR3nt: TGTGCCAGCAGTTTCGCTAAGGGGGCAAGACATCAGCCCCAGCATTTT
v_gene: TRBV29-1; abundance: -; d_gene: -; j_gene: TRBJ2-5; CDR3aa: CSVDPTAMIRETQYF; CDR3nt: TGCAGCGTTGACCCTACAGCAATGATCAGAGAGACCCAGTACTTC
v_gene: TRBV3-1/TRBV3-2; abundance: -; d_gene: TRBD1; j_gene: TRBJ1-4; CDR3aa: CASSGDRGGTNEKLFF; CDR3nt: TGTGCCAGCAGCGGGGACAGGGGCGGCACTAATGAAAAACTGTTTTTT
v_gene: TRBV10-3; abundance: -; d_gene: -; j_gene: TRBJ2-6; CDR3aa: CAISVGEAGANVLTF; CDR3nt: TGTGCCATCAGTGTGGGGGAGGCTGGGGCCAACGTCCTGACTTTC
v_gene: TRBV20-1; abundance: -; d_gene: TRBD1; j_gene: TRBJ2-7; CDR3aa: CSASSGGTGSYEQYF; CDR3nt: TGCAGTGCTAGTTCCGGTGGGACAGGGTCCTACGAGCAGTACTTC
v_gene: TRBV24-1; abundance: -; d_gene: TRBD2; j_gene: TRBJ2-3; CDR3aa: CATSGGSGSLRGDTQYF; CDR3nt: TGTGCCACCAGTGGCGGTAGCGGGAGTCTGCGGGGAGATACGCAGTATTTT
v_gene: TRBV29-1; abundance: once; d_gene: TRBD1; j_gene: TRBJ1-2; CDR3aa: CSVETLTGATGYTF; CDR3nt: TGCAGCGTTGAAACGCTGACAGGGGCAACGGGCTACACCTTC
v_gene: TRBV19; abundance: -; d_gene: -; j_gene: TRBJ2-7; CDR3aa: CASSTQGHEQYF; CDR3nt: TGTGCCAGTAGTACGCAGGGTCACGAGCAGTACTTC
v_gene: TRBV6-2/TRBV6-3; abundance: -; d_gene: -; j_gene: TRBJ1-6; CDR3aa: CASSQGPRPLHF; CDR3nt: TGTGCCAGCAGCCAGGGGCCAAGGCCCCTCCACTTT
v_gene: TRBV7-9; abundance: -; d_gene: -; j_gene: TRBJ2-7; CDR3aa: CASSLAGGGHEQYF; CDR3nt: TGTGCCAGCAGCTTAGCAGGGGGGGGCCACGAGCAGTACTTC
v_gene: TRBV5-1; abundance: -; d_gene: TRBD1; j_gene: TRBJ1-1; CDR3aa: CASSLYPIDRGYEAFF; CDR3nt: TGCGCCAGCAGCCTTTACCCGATTGACAGGGGCTATGAAGCTTTCTTT
v_gene: TRBV9; abundance: -; d_gene: -; j_gene: TRBJ1-3; CDR3aa: CASSEKSGTGNTIYF; CDR3nt: TGTGCCAGCAGCGAAAAATCCGGGACAGGAAACACCATATATTTT
v_gene: TRBV20-1; abundance: -; d_gene: -; j_gene: TRBJ1-6; CDR3aa: CSASRQVTNSPLHF; CDR3nt: TGCAGTGCTAGTCGGCAGGTGACTAATTCACCCCTCCACTTT
v_gene: TRBV10-3; abundance: -; d_gene: -; j_gene: TRBJ2-1; CDR3aa: CAISESRETYNEQFF; CDR3nt: TGTGCCATCAGTGAGTCTCGGGAGACGTACAATGAGCAGTTCTTC
v_gene: TRBV25-1; abundance: -; d_gene: TRBD1; j_gene: TRBJ2-7; CDR3aa: CASSADRVPYEQYF; CDR3nt: TGTGCCAGCAGTGCGGACAGGGTCCCCTACGAGCAGTACTTC
v_gene: TRBV30; abundance: -; d_gene: -; j_gene: TRBJ2-7; CDR3aa: CAWSVSRSKSEQYF; CDR3nt: TGTGCCTGGAGTGTATCCCGGTCTAAAAGCGAGCAGTACTTC